Below, 32 T cell receptor beta chains from the same sample are listed, as sequenced in a study of molecular identifiers for immune sequencing clone quantification. MiXCR, applied by TCRdb to the PCR reads, yields one record per CDR3 protein. The table includes around 100,000 distinct CDR3 sequences, 30% to 35% detected once. Specimen: naive CD8+ T cells from blood, with Jurkat cell RNA spiked in. Subset in this sample: FACS-sorted CD8+CD4-CCR7+CD45RA+ naive T cells. The receptors here all came from a human donor in good health. Some libraries in this study had Jurkat cell RNA spiked in.

This chain links TRBV19 with TRBJ1-5; D remains ambiguous. Germline V gene sequence: CDR1 LNHDA, CDR2 SQIVND (reference sequence). This CDR3 is built from 15 residues. Trimming removed 5 bases from V and 0 bases from J, with 11 bases in between. The CDR3: CASSWGWDSNQPQHF. Here the CDR3 DNA reads TGTGCCAGTAGTTGGGGTTGGGATAGCAATCAGCCCCAGCATTTT.

The chain employs TRBV13 and TRBJ2-7, with 14 bases matching TRBD2. V lost 5 bases to trimming and J lost 4 bases; unmatched junction nucleotides: 10. Germline V gene data show CDR1 as PRHDT and CDR2 as FYEKMQ (reference sequence). The CDR3 covers 17 residues. CDR3 in DNA: TGTGCCAGCAGCCCAGGGACTAGCGGGAGTAATCTGTACGAGCAGTACTTC. Its translation: CASSPGTSGSNLYEQYF.

This clonotype was observed a handful of times. This chain uses TRBV6-2 or TRBV6-3 with TRBJ2-2, with 9 nucleotides matching TRBD2. J lost 0 bases, V lost 8 bases, and 10 bases had no gene match. Looked up from germline, CDR1 is MNHEY and CDR2 is SVGEGT. The CDR3 length is 17 residues. In DNA form, the CDR3 reads TGTGCCAGCGGAAAGCTAGCGGGAACCTCGAACACCGGGGAGCTGTTTTTT. Residues: CASGKLAGTSNTGELFF.

A remark on this clonotype: Given the absence of the conserved phenylalanine or tryptophan at the CDR3 end, a read error is likely. This chain uses TRBV5-4 with TRBJ2-3, with D possibly matching TRBD2 (5 bases). The CDR3 has 15 amino acids. V was shortened by 0 bases and J by 4 bases, with 12 bases between the two germline ends. The germline gives CDR1 SGHNT, CDR2 YYREEE (reference sequence). The CDR3 sequence: CASSLASGDADTQYL. CDR3 DNA: TGTGCCAGCAGCTTGGCCTCCGGGGATGCAGATACGCAGTATTTA.

This chain connects TRBV9 to TRBJ2-4; a possible D gene is TRBD1 (6 bases). Trimming shortened V by 3 bases and J by 11 bases, and 15 bases separated the two germline ends. Germline V lookup: CDR1 SGDLS, CDR2 YYNGEE. This CDR3 is 13 amino acids long. The CDR3 nucleotides are TGTGCCAGCAGCGCCGAAACAGGGCCCCTTCAGTACTTC. It is translated as CASSAETGPLQYF.

This clonotype was detected a few times. The chain links TRBV24-1 to TRBJ2-2; D is perhaps TRBD1 or TRBD2 (5 bases each). The CDR3 contains 15 residues. V was clipped by 8 bases and J by 2 bases, with 14 bases between them. Germline loops: CDR1 KGHDR, CDR2 SFDVKD. The CDR3 spells CATKPRDGNTGELFF. The CDR3, as DNA: TGTGCCACCAAACCAAGGGACGGAAACACCGGGGAGCTGTTTTTT.

The J gene is TRBJ1-1, the V gene TRBV5-4; 8 positions agree with TRBD1. Germline V lookup: CDR1 SGHNT, CDR2 YYREEE (reference sequence). This CDR3 comprises 17 residues. J gave up 2 bases and V 4 bases, and 13 bases lay outside the gene matches. CDR3: CASSHLRTGLFNTEAFF. DNA of the CDR3: TGTGCCAGCAGCCACCTAAGGACAGGGCTTTTCAACACTGAAGCTTTCTTT.

Concerning this clonotype itself: A junction boundary mismatches the germline segment, possibly from a read error. For the CDR3, the DNA is TGCGCCAGCAGTCCCGGGACACTTTATAGCGATCAGCCCCAGCATTTT. Protein: CASSPGTLYSDQPQHF. This chain uses TRBV23-1 with TRBJ1-5; a weak D match, TRBD1 (6 bases). Being an ORF, TRBV23-1 has a function that is uncertain. This CDR3 has 16 amino acids.

Many counts were recorded for this clonotype. The chain uses TRBV9 and TRBJ2-4, with 7 nucleotides matching TRBD2. The CDR3 covers 19 residues. Germline V gives CDR1 SGDLS, CDR2 YYNGEE. With 0 bases clipped from V and 0 bases from J, the junction kept 12 bases outside the gene matches. CDR3 DNA sequence: TGTGCCAGCAGCGTAGACCCCCTCACTAGCGAGCGAGCCAAAAACATTCAGTACTTC. Protein sequence: CASSVDPLTSERAKNIQYF.

For this clonotype: This may be a read error, as it is one base from a much larger clone. The CDR3 bases are TGCAGCGTTGAGCGGAACGACGCCAGGGATACGCAGTATTTT. Its protein is CSVERNDARDTQYF. V gene TRBV29-1 combines with J gene TRBJ2-3; D is unclear. The V end was cut by 3 bases, the J end by 6 bases, with 16 bases between. CDR1 SQVTM and CDR2 ANQGSEA come from the germline V gene. The CDR3 extends over 14 amino acids.

The chain uses TRBV27 and TRBJ2-7; unclear D gene. V gave up 0 bases and J gave up 0 bases, with 9 bases separating them. Germline V lookup: CDR1 MNHEY, CDR2 SMNVEV (reference sequence). The CDR3 spans 15 residues. As DNA, the CDR3 is TGTGCCAGCAGTTTATCGAAGGGCCACTCCTACGAGCAGTACTTC. Encoded protein: CASSLSKGHSYEQYF.

The chain uses TRBV19 and TRBJ1-5; D is perhaps TRBD1 (5 bases). The V gene's germline CDR1 is LNHDA and CDR2 SQIVND (reference sequence). There are 14 residues in the CDR3. The V and J ends lost 8 bases and 7 bases respectively, with 18 bases between them. The CDR3 sequence: CASQPWGVGQPQHF. For the CDR3, the DNA is TGTGCCAGTCAACCCTGGGGGGTAGGACAGCCCCAGCATTTT.

There are a few counts of this clonotype. The chain combines TRBV24-1 with TRBJ2-1, with 8 bases aligning to TRBD1. V was pared by 0 bases and J by 4 bases, with 4 bases of the junction left unmatched. Looked up from germline, CDR1 is KGHDR and CDR2 is SFDVKD. The CDR3 is 16 residues long. CDR3 coding DNA: TGTGCCACCAGTGATTTGGGGACAGGTGGATACAATGAGCAGTTCTTC. This gives the protein CATSDLGTGGYNEQFF.

The table lists this clonotype with many counts. This chain uses TRBV10-1 with TRBJ2-7; D call uncertain. CDR3 size: 11 residues. The germline V gene encodes CDR1 WNHNN and CDR2 SYGVQD (reference sequence). V shed 4 bases and J shed 5 bases, with 6 bases lying between them. Here the CDR3 DNA reads TGCGCCAGCAGTGTGGACGACGAGCAGTACTTC. This encodes CASSVDDEQYF.

In regard to this clonotype: The junction departs from the called germline gene at one end, perhaps through a read error. The rearrangement joins TRBV7-2 to TRBJ2-7; the match to TRBD1 covers 7 bases. The germline V gene has CDR1 SGHTA and CDR2 FQGNSA. The CDR3 has 14 residues. The CDR3 sequence: CACSLRLPGGEQYF. CDR3 nucleotides: TGTGCCTGCAGCTTAAGGCTGCCAGGGGGAGAGCAGTACTTC. Supplemented by reference TRBV7-2 and TRBJ2-7, the full variable domain reads GAGVSQSPSNKVTEKGKDVELRCDPISGHTALYWYRQSLGQGLEFLIYFQGNSAPDKSGLPSDRFSAERTGGSVSTLTIQRTQQEDSAVYLCACSLRLPGGEQYFGPGTRLTVT.

Turning to this clonotype: Likely a read error: the CDR3 ends without its conserved phenylalanine or tryptophan. The V and J genes are TRBV28 and TRBJ1-1; a possible D gene is TRBD1 (6 bases). The CDR3 is 15 residues long. Trimming took 7 bases from V and 5 from J, leaving 20 bases between them. Looked up from germline, CDR1 is MDHEN and CDR2 is SYDVKM. Here the CDR3 DNA reads TGTGCCAGCACCCACACGCCGACAGGAGGGACTGAAGCTTTCTCT. It codes for CASTHTPTGGTEAFS.

On this clonotype itself: The CDR3 does not close with the conserved phenylalanine or tryptophan, likely indicating a read error. This chain uses TRBV27 with TRBJ2-1; TRBD2 matches at 9 bases. Germline V gene lookup returns CDR1 MNHEY and CDR2 SMNVEV (reference sequence). The CDR3 has 14 amino acids. Trimming at V came to 6 bases and at J to 5 bases, leaving 5 bases not matched to a gene. DNA for the CDR3: TGTGCCAGCAGGGGACTAGCTTGGCACAATGAGCAGTTCTAC. Translated: CASRGLAWHNEQFY.

About this clonotype: A clone one base away is much larger, so this may be a read error. Since no conserved phenylalanine or tryptophan closes the CDR3, a read error is the likely cause. The chain is built from TRBV13 and TRBJ2-4; D call uncertain. The germline V and J ends were trimmed by 3 bases and 9 bases, with 9 bases remaining between them. Germline V gene lookup returns CDR1 PRHDT and CDR2 FYEKMQ (reference sequence). The CDR3 runs 12 residues. CDR3 amino acids: CASSFREGIQYY. In DNA form, the CDR3 reads TGTGCCAGCAGCTTTAGGGAAGGCATTCAGTACTAC.

The table lists this clonotype with a few counts. The chain recombines TRBV6-6 with TRBJ2-3; D gene ambiguous. Trimming pared 5 bases from V and 4 bases from J, leaving 13 bases between. The CDR3 sequence is 14 residues long. Germline values: CDR1 MNHNY, CDR2 SVGAGI (reference sequence). CDR3 coding DNA: TGTGCCAGCAGTCAAATCGGCCCCGCAGATACGCAGTATTTT. Translation: CASSQIGPADTQYF.

The rearrangement links TRBV7-9 to TRBJ2-6; 7 bases line up with TRBD1. This CDR3 contains 17 residues. After removal of 5 bases from V and 0 bases from J, the junction contained 7 bases not matched to a gene. Germline V lookup: CDR1 SEHNR, CDR2 FQNEAQ (reference sequence). CDR3 loop: CASSPRDRISGANVLTF. CDR3 nucleotides: TGTGCCAGCAGCCCCCGGGACAGAATCTCTGGGGCCAACGTCCTGACTTTC.

The chain links TRBV7-9 to TRBJ2-3; either TRBD1 or TRBD2 may fit D (5 bases each). This CDR3 contains 18 residues. CDR1 SEHNR and CDR2 FQNEAQ come from the germline V gene (reference sequence). Between the trimmed V and J ends, which lost 0 bases and 0 bases, there was a span of 16 bases. The CDR3 here is CASSLAGVKRGSTDTQYF. The CDR3 nucleotides are TGTGCCAGCAGCTTAGCGGGGGTAAAACGGGGAAGCACAGATACGCAGTATTTT.

This clonotype was seen many times. The chain joins TRBV7-9 to TRBJ2-3; D is unresolved. This CDR3 contains 16 residues. V was trimmed by 2 bases and J by 3 bases, leaving 15 bases between them. Germline values: CDR1 SEHNR, CDR2 FQNEAQ (reference sequence). CDR3 in DNA: TGTGCCAGCAGCTTATTTCAGGTTCAGCCGACAGATACGCAGTATTTT. This encodes CASSLFQVQPTDTQYF.

The V call is TRBV6-2 or TRBV6-3, the J call TRBJ2-7; 10 bases line up with TRBD1. This CDR3 has 14 residues. Germline assignment: CDR1 MNHEY and CDR2 SVGEGT. J was trimmed by 7 bases and V by 2 bases; bases with no gene match: 5. CDR3 bases: TGTGCCAGCAGTTACGACAGGGGGCCGGGGGAGCAGTACTTC. This gives the protein CASSYDRGPGEQYF.

This clonotype appeared a few times. This chain connects TRBV29-1 to TRBJ1-4, with 7 nucleotides matching TRBD1. The CDR3 has 13 amino acids. Germline CDR1 and CDR2: SQVTM and ANQGSEA. The junction had 11 bases not matched to a gene; V was cut back by 0 bases and J by 16 bases. In DNA, the CDR3 is TGCAGCGTTGAAGATTGGGGGCAGGGGGAGAGGTTTTTT. The encoded protein is CSVEDWGQGERFF.

This clonotype was found a few times. V usage is TRBV12-3 or TRBV12-4 and J usage is TRBJ1-5, with TRBD1 matching over 9 bases. This CDR3 spans 16 amino acids. Germline trimming cut 7 bases from V and 4 bases from J; bases unmatched to any gene: 11. This CDR3 reads CASIEGQGSDNQPQHF. The DNA for the CDR3 is TGTGCCAGCATTGAGGGACAGGGATCCGATAATCAGCCCCAGCATTTT.

This clonotype was recorded at least ten times. This chain connects TRBV7-8 to TRBJ2-7; 9 positions match TRBD1. This CDR3 contains 14 residues. Germline-derived CDR1 and CDR2 are SGHVS and FQNEAQ. The V gene end was trimmed by 5 bases and the J gene end by 5 bases; junction bases not matched to a gene: 7. The CDR3 nucleotides are TGTGCCAGCAGCCAACCCGGGACAGGGAACGAGCAGTACTTC. Translating gives CASSQPGTGNEQYF.

V usage is TRBV5-6 and J usage is TRBJ2-7; 7 bases are a match to TRBD2. Germline assignment: CDR1 SGHDT and CDR2 YYEEEE. The CDR3 contains 17 residues. V lost 3 bases, J lost 2 bases, and 14 bases stayed unmatched. In DNA, the CDR3 is TGTGCCAGCAGCTGGAGTTCCTCGGGGGGTGGGACCTACGAGCAGTACTTC. Translation gives CASSWSSSGGGTYEQYF.

The V call is TRBV19, the J call TRBJ1-2; D gene ambiguous. The CDR3 loop spans 12 amino acids. Germline V lookup: CDR1 LNHDA, CDR2 SQIVND (reference sequence). V was cut by 9 bases and J by 8 bases, with 16 bases left in between. For the CDR3, the DNA is TGTGCCAGCAAGGGCAACATTTACGGCTACACCTTC. Translation: CASKGNIYGYTF.

Remarks on this clonotype: This may arise from a read error, as a much more abundant clone is one base away. The chain combines TRBV5-3 with TRBJ2-3; D is unclear. TRBV5-3 counts as an open reading frame of uncertain function. Trimming cost V 10 bases and J 5 bases, with 17 bases left between them. The CDR3 extends over 13 amino acids. CDR3 in amino acids: CACSPNEEDTQYF. In nucleotides, the CDR3 is TGTGCCTGCAGCCCTAACGAGGAAGATACGCAGTATTTT.

This clonotype appeared a few times. This may come from a read error, since a much larger clone is one base off. The rearrangement links TRBV29-1 to TRBJ1-2; TRBD1 matches 9 bases. In germline, CDR1 is SQVTM, CDR2 ANQGSEA. This CDR3 is built from 14 residues. DNA for the CDR3: TGCAGCGCTGAAGATGTGGACAGGGGCTATGGCTACACCTTC. This sequence encodes CSAEDVDRGYGYTF.

This clonotype was seen at least ten times. The chain uses TRBV4-3 and TRBJ2-5, with 8 nucleotides matching TRBD2. V was clipped by 0 bases and J by 1 base; unmatched bases: 4. Germline V gene data show CDR1 as LGHNA and CDR2 as YSLEER. The CDR3 sequence is 16 residues long. The CDR3, as DNA: TGCGCCAGCAGCCAAGATGCTAGCGGGCCCCAAGAGACCCAGTACTTC. It translates to CASSQDASGPQETQYF.

Comments on this clonotype: A read error may be the cause here, since a much bigger clone is one base away. The gene calls are TRBV3-1 and TRBJ2-6, with a tentative D call TRBD2 (5 bases). The CDR3 sequence is 16 residues long. Germline CDR1 and CDR2: LGHDT and YNNKEL (reference sequence). Trimming took off 8 bases at V and 3 bases at J, with 17 bases between the two ends. The CDR3 reads CASGLGRGRGANVLTF. For the CDR3, the DNA is TGTGCCAGCGGCCTAGGACGAGGGCGTGGGGCCAACGTCCTGACTTTC.